This T cell receptor (beta chain) was found in a study of cytomegalovirus exposure and HLA in healthy donors. Here immunoSEQ multiplex PCR was the method, and the copy in TCRdb shows in-frame clones only, minus some. Counted here are about 330,000 clones, approximately 90% occurring once; the ten biggest clones make up 1% to 1.5%. Germline V gene data show CDR1 as LNHNV and CDR2 as YYDKDF (reference sequence). Trimming removed 0 bases from V and 3 bases from J, with 4 bases in between. The CDR3 contains 13 residues. The rearrangement links TRBV15 to TRBJ2-3; D is unclear. The material sequenced was PBMCs. The sequence was collected from a woman in her 30s in good health and CMV-seropositive. The CDR3 loop reads CATSRDSTDTQYF. The CDR3 DNA reads TGTGCCACCAGCAGAGATTCAACAGATACGCAGTATTTT. Looking up the rest from reference TRBV15 and TRBJ2-3 gives the full variable domain: DAMVIQNPRYQVTQFGKPVTLSCSQTLNHNVMYWYQQKSSQAPKLLFHYYDKDFNNEADTPDNFQSRRPNTSFCFLDIRSPGLGDTAMYLCATSRDSTDTQYFGPGTRLTVL.